A single sample is the source of the 17 T cell receptor beta chains below, sequenced in a study of blood T cell repertoires in COVID-19. Repertoires were generated with immunoSEQ multiplex PCR, while TCRdb's copy carries only in-frame clones and drops some. The sample has over 200,000 clones, approximately 90% seen once; the top ten hold just under 1%. Sequencing input: peripheral blood. Receptor source: a woman in her thirties or forties who had recovered from COVID-19.

In its sample, this clone was seen once. The same CDR3 also results from other DNA sequences found in this sample. The V and J genes are TRBV19 and TRBJ1-2; tentative D call: TRBD1 (5 bases). V shed 7 bases and J shed 2 bases, with 8 bases lying between them. The V gene's germline CDR1 is LNHDA and CDR2 SQIVND (reference sequence). CDR3 size: 12 residues. The CDR3 sequence: CASKAGNYGYTF. CDR3 in DNA: TGTGCCAGTAAGGCAGGGAACTATGGCTACACCTTC.

The chain uses TRBV6-2 or TRBV6-3 and TRBJ2-2; 13 bases line up with TRBD2. The CDR3 length is 16 residues. J gave up 8 bases and V 0 bases, and 3 bases lay outside the gene matches. Germline V gene sequence: CDR1 MNHEY, CDR2 SVGEGT. The CDR3 bases are TGTGCCAGCAGTTACTCGACTAGCGGGAGGTCGGGGGAGCTGTTTTTT. It encodes CASSYSTSGRSGELFF.

V gene TRBV6-2 or TRBV6-3 combines with J gene TRBJ2-1; 8 bases match TRBD2. Germline values: CDR1 MNHEY, CDR2 SVGEGT. CDR3 length: 17 residues. J lost 8 bases, V lost 4 bases, and 16 bases had no gene match. This chain's CDR3 is CASSSNPREVINDEQFF. CDR3 nucleotides: TGTGCCAGCAGTTCCAACCCGCGGGAGGTTATAAACGATGAGCAGTTCTTC.

The V and J genes are TRBV7-8 and TRBJ1-2; the D gene is possibly TRBD1 (6 bases). Trimming cost V 4 bases and J 5 bases, with 8 bases left between them. This CDR3 has 12 amino acids. Germline values: CDR1 SGHVS, CDR2 FQNEAQ. CDR3 DNA sequence: TGTGCCAGCAGCTCGGACAGATATGGCTACACCTTC. The encoded protein is CASSSDRYGYTF.

V gene TRBV7-2 combines with J gene TRBJ2-7, with D perhaps TRBD1 (5 bases). CDR1 SGHTA and CDR2 FQGNSA come from the germline V gene. The V end was cut by 2 bases, the J end by 0 bases, with 14 bases between. This CDR3 spans 16 amino acids. CDR3 residues: CASSLRGRPSSYEQYF. The CDR3 nucleotides are TGTGCCAGCAGCTTAAGGGGCAGGCCTAGCTCCTACGAGCAGTACTTC.

The chain is built from TRBV6-2 or TRBV6-3 and TRBJ1-5, with D tentatively TRBD1 (5 bases). The germline V and J ends were trimmed by 2 bases and 6 bases, with 8 bases remaining between them. This CDR3 has 13 residues. Looked up from germline, CDR1 is MNHEY and CDR2 is SVGEGT. The CDR3 region is CASSYGQGQPQHF. CDR3 sequence (DNA): TGTGCCAGCAGTTACGGCCAGGGTCAGCCCCAGCATTTT.

This clone was picked up many times. This sequence joins TRBV5-1 and TRBJ2-1, with 9 positions matching TRBD2. V shed 0 bases and J 6 bases; nucleotides not matched to a gene: 4. This CDR3 region has 15 residues. CDR1 and CDR2 from the germline V gene are SGHRS and YFSETQ. The CDR3 protein is CASSLDGGRANEQFF. In DNA form, the CDR3 reads TGCGCCAGCAGCTTGGATGGCGGGAGGGCCAATGAGCAGTTCTTC.

CDR3 protein: CASRTTLAPRDTQYF. DNA of the CDR3: TGCGCCAGCCGAACCACCCTAGCGCCGCGGGATACGCAGTATTTT. The V call is TRBV10-2, the J call TRBJ2-3; tentatively, D is TRBD2 (6 bases). The CDR3 contains 15 residues. Trimming took off 8 bases at V and 6 bases at J, with 21 bases between the two ends. Germline CDR1 WSHSY, CDR2 SAAADI.

The CDR3 spells CATSRESGSNTGELFF. The CDR3 DNA sequence: TGTGCCACCAGCAGAGAAAGCGGGAGCAACACCGGGGAGCTGTTTTTT. The genes are TRBV15 and TRBJ2-2, with 8 bases matching TRBD2. Germline loops: CDR1 LNHNV, CDR2 YYDKDF (reference sequence). The CDR3 has 16 residues. V was clipped by 0 bases and J by 2 bases; unmatched bases: 2. Together with reference TRBV15 and TRBJ2-2, the CDR3 gives the full variable domain: DAMVIQNPRYQVTQFGKPVTLSCSQTLNHNVMYWYQQKSSQAPKLLFHYYDKDFNNEADTPDNFQSRRPNTSFCFLDIRSPGLGDTAMYLCATSRESGSNTGELFFGEGSRLTVL.

V is TRBV30 and J is TRBJ1-5; TRBD1 matches 9 bases. V was clipped by 6 bases and J by 6 bases; unmatched bases: 6. The CDR3 spans 13 residues. In germline, CDR1 is GTSNPN, CDR2 SVGIG (reference sequence). For the CDR3, the DNA is TGTGCCTGCGGGGGACAGGGAGGTCAGCCCCAGCATTTT. This translates into CACGGQGGQPQHF.

For this clone: This sample also contains other DNA sequences that code for the same CDR3. The CDR3 is CASSLGQGGEKLFF. CDR3 bases: TGTGCCAGCAGCTTAGGACAGGGCGGTGAAAAACTGTTTTTT. This sequence joins TRBV7-9 and TRBJ1-4; 7 bases are a match to TRBD1. V was clipped by 1 base and J by 7 bases; unmatched bases: 3. CDR1 and CDR2 from the germline V gene are SEHNR and FQNEAQ (reference sequence). The CDR3 consists of 14 residues.

V is TRBV14 and J is TRBJ1-2; D perhaps matches TRBD1 (6 bases). The germline CDR1 and CDR2 sequences are SGHDN and FVKESK. Between the trimmed V and J ends, which lost 1 base and 4 bases, there was a span of 10 bases. The CDR3 spans 14 residues. The DNA for the CDR3 is TGTGCCAGCAGCCAAGGGGGGCCTCCCTATGGCTACACCTTC. Protein: CASSQGGPPYGYTF.

The rearrangement links TRBV14 to TRBJ2-1; weak D call: TRBD2 (5 bases). V was trimmed by 4 bases and J by 5 bases, leaving 15 bases between them. The CDR3 runs to 15 residues. The germline V gene has CDR1 SGHDN and CDR2 FVKESK. The CDR3 DNA reads TGTGCCAGCAGCCTCCAAGGGCTAGCTAACAATGAGCAGTTCTTC. Translating gives CASSLQGLANNEQFF.

This chain uses TRBV7-3 with TRBJ2-3; D is unclear. V lost 4 bases to trimming and J lost 6 bases, with 14 bases between them. Germline CDR1 reads SGHTA; CDR2 reads FQGTGA. CDR3 length: 14 residues. CDR3 nucleotides: TGTGCCAGCAGCTACCAGACATTTGGGGATACGCAGTATTTT. It is translated as CASSYQTFGDTQYF.

The genes are TRBV18 and TRBJ2-3, with 14 bases matching TRBD2. The CDR3 totals 18 residues. Unmatched junction bases numbered 7, after V lost 0 bases and J lost 5 bases. Germline V lookup: CDR1 KGHSH, CDR2 LQKENI. In DNA, the CDR3 is TGTGCCAGCTCACCACCGAGGGGACTAGCGGGAGTGGGAGATACGCAGTATTTT. Protein sequence: CASSPPRGLAGVGDTQYF. Supplemented by reference TRBV18 and TRBJ2-3, the full variable domain reads NAGVMQNPRHLVRRRGQEARLRCSPMKGHSHVYWYRQLPEEGLKFMVYLQKENIIDESGMPKERFSAEFPKEGPSILRIQQVVRGDSAAYFCASSPPRGLAGVGDTQYFGPGTRLTVL.

CDR3 in amino acids: CASSEVAGGSYGYTF. CDR3 DNA sequence: TGCGCCAGCAGCGAAGTGGCAGGGGGAAGCTATGGCTACACCTTC. The chain combines TRBV4-3 with TRBJ1-2; TRBD1 agrees at 7 bases. Looked up from germline, CDR1 is LGHNA and CDR2 is YSLEER. V trimming: 5 bases; J trimming: 4 bases; junction bases outside the gene matches: 10. CDR3 size: 15 residues.

The genes are TRBV24-1 and TRBJ1-5, with 7 bases lining up with TRBD1. The CDR3 is 15 residues long. Losses at the gene ends were 3 bases for V and 4 bases for J; bases not matched to a gene: 5. Germline CDR1 KGHDR, CDR2 SFDVKD. CDR3 sequence reads: CATSDTRTGNQPQHF. The CDR3, as DNA: TGTGCCACCAGTGATACCCGGACAGGTAATCAGCCCCAGCATTTT.